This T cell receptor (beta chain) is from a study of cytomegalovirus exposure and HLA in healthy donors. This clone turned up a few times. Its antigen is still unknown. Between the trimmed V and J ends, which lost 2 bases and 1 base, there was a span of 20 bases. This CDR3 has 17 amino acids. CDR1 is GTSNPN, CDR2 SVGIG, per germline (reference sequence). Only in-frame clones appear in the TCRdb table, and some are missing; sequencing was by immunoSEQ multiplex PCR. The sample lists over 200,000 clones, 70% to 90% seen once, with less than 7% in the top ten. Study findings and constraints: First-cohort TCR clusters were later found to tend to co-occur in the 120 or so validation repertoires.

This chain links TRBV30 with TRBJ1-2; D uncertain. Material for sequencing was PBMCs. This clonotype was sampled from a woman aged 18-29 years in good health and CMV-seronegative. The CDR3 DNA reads TGTGCCTGGAGTATCGTAAATGCGGCGTTTATTAACTATGGCTACACCTTC. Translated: CAWSIVNAAFINYGYTF. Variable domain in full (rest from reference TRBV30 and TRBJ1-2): SQTIHQWPATLVQPVGSPLSLECTVEGTSNPNLYWYRQAAGRGLQLLFYSVGIGQISSEVPQNLSASRPQDRQFILSSKKLLLSDSGFYLCAWSIVNAAFINYGYTFGSGTRLTVV.